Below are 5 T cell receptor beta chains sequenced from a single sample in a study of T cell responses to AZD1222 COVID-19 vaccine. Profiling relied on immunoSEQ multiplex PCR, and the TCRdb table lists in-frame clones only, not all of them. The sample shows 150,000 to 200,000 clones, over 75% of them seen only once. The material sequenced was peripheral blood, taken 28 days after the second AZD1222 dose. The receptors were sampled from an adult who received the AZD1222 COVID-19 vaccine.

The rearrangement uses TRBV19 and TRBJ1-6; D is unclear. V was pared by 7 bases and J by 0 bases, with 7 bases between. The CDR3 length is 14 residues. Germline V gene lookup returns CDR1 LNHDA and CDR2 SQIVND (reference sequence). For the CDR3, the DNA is TGTGCCAGTAACGACGGCTCCTATAATTCACCCCTCCACTTT. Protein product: CASNDGSYNSPLHF.

The CDR3, as DNA: TGTGCCAGCAGTGAACAGGGGGGGTTTGACTATGGCTACACCTTC. Translated, it gives CASSEQGGFDYGYTF. V is TRBV25-1 and J is TRBJ1-2, with TRBD1 matching over 7 bases. V trimming: 2 bases; J trimming: 3 bases; junction bases outside the gene matches: 6. Germline CDR1 and CDR2: MGHDK and SYGVNS. This CDR3 region has 15 residues.

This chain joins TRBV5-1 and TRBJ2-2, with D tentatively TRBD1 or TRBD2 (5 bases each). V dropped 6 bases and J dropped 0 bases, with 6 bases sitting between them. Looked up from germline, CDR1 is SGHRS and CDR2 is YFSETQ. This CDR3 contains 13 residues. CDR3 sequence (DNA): TGCGCCAGCATGGGGGCGAACACCGGGGAGCTGTTTTTT. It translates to CASMGANTGELFF.

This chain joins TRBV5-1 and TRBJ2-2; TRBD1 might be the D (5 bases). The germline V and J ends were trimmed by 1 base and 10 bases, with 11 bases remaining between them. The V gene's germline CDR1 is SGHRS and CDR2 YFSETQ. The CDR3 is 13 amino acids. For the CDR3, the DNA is TGCGCCAGCAGCTTGAATCAGGGTACGGAGCTGTTTTTT. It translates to CASSLNQGTELFF.

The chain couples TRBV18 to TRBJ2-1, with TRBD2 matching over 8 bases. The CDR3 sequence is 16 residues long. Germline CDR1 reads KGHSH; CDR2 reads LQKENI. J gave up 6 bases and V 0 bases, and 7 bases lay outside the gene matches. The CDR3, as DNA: TGTGCCAGCTCACCACCGGCGGGGGGTGAGGGCAATGAGCAGTTCTTC. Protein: CASSPPAGGEGNEQFF.